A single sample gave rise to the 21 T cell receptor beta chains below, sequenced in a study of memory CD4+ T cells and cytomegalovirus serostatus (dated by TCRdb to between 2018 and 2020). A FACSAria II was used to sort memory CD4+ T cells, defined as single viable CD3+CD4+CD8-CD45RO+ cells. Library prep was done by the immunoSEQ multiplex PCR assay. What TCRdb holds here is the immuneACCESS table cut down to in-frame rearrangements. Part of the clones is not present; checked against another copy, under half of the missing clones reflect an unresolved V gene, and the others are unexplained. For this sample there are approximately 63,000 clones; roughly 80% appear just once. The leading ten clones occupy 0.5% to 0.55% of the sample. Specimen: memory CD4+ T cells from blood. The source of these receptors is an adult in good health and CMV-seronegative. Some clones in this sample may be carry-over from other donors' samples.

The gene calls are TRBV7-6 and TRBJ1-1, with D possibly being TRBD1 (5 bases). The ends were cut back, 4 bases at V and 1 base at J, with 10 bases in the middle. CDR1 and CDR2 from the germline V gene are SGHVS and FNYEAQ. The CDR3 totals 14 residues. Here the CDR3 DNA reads TGTGCCAGCAGCTCCGGGACCACGAACACTGAAGCTTTCTTT. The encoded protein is CASSSGTTNTEAFF.

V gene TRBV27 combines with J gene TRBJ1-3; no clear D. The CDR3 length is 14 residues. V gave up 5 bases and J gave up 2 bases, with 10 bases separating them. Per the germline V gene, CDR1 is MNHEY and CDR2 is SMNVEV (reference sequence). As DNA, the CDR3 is TGTGCCAGCAGTCTGACCGGCGCTGGAAACACCATATATTTT. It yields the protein CASSLTGAGNTIYF.

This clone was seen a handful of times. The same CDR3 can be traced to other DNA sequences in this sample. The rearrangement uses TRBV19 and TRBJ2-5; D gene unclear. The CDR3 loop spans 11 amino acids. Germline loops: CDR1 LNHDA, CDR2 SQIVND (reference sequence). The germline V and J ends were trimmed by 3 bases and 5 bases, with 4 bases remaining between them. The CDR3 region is CASSIMETQYF. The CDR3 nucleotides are TGTGCCAGTAGTATTATGGAGACCCAGTACTTC.

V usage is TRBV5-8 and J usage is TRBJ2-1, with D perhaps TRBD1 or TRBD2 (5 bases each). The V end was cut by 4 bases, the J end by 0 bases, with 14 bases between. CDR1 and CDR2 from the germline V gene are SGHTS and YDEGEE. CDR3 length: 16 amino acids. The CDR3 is CASSLGTVSSYNEQFF. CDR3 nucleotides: TGTGCCAGCAGCCTAGGGACGGTGAGCTCCTACAATGAGCAGTTCTTC.

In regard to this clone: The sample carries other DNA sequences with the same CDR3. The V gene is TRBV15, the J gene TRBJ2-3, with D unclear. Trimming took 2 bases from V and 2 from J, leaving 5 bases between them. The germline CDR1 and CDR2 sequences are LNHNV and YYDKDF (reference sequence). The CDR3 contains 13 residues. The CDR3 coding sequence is TGTGCCACCAGCAGACGGGCCACAGATACGCAGTATTTT. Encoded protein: CATSRRATDTQYF.

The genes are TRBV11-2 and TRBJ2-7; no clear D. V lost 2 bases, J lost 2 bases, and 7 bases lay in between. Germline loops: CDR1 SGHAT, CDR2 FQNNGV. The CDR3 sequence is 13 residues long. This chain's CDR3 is CASSLQLPYEQYF. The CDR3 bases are TGTGCCAGCAGCTTACAACTTCCCTACGAGCAGTACTTC. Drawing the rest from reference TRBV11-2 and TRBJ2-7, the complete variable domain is EAGVAQSPRYKIIEKRQSVAFWCNPISGHATLYWYQQILGQGPKLLIQFQNNGVVDDSQLPKDRFSAERLKGVDSTLKIQPAKLEDSAVYLCASSLQLPYEQYFGPGTRLTVT.

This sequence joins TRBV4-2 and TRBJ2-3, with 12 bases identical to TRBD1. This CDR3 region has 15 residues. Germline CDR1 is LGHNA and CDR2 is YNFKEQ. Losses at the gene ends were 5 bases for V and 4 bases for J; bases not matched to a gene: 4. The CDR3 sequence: CASSWDRGQADTQYF. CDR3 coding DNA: TGTGCCAGCAGCTGGGACAGGGGGCAGGCAGATACGCAGTATTTT.

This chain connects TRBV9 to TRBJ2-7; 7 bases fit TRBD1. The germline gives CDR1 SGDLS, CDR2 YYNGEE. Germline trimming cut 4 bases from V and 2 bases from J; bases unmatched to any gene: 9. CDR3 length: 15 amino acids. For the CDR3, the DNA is TGTGCCAGCAGCACTTCGGGACAGTCGGCCTACGAGCAGTACTTC. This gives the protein CASSTSGQSAYEQYF.

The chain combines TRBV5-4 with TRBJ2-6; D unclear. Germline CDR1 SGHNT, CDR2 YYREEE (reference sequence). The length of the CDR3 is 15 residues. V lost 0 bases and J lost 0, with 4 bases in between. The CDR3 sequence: CASSLGGSGANVLTF. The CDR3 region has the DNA TGTGCCAGCAGCTTGGGGGGCTCTGGGGCCAACGTCCTGACTTTC.

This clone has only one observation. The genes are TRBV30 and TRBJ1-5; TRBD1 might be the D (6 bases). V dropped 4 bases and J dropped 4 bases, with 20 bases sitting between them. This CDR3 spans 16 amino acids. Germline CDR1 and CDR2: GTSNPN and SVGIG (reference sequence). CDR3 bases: TGTGCCTGGATTCAGCCAGGGGAGGGTTGGAATCAGCCCCAGCATTTT. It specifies CAWIQPGEGWNQPQHF.

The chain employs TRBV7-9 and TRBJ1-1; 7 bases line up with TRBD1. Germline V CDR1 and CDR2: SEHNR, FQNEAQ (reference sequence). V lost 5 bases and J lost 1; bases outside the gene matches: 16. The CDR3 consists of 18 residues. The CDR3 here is CASSTPPGQTLSNTEAFF. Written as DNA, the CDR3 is TGTGCCAGCAGCACTCCTCCGGGACAGACCCTTTCGAACACTGAAGCTTTCTTT.

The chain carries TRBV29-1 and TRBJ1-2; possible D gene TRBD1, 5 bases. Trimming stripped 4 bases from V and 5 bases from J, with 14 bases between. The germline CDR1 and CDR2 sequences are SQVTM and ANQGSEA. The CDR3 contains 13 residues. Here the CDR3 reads CSVGTINSYGYTF. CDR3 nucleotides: TGCAGCGTTGGGACAATCAATTCGTATGGCTACACCTTC.

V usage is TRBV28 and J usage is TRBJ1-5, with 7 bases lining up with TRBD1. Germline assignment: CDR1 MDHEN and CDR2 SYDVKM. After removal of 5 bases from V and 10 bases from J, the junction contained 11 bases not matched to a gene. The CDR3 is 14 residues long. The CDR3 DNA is TGTGCCAGCAGTCCCGGGACAGCCAACTTCCCCCAGCATTTT. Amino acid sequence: CASSPGTANFPQHF.

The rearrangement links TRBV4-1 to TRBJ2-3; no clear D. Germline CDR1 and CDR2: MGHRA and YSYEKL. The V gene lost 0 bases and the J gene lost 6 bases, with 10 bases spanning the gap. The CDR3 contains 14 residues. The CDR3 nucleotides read TGCGCCAGCAGCCAAGATCCGAGGTTGGATACGCAGTATTTT. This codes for CASSQDPRLDTQYF.

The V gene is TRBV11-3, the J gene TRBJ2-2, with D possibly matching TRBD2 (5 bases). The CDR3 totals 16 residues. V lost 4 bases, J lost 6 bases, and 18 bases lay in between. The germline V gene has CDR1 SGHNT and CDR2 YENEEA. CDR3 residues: CASSSLGVSSPGELFF. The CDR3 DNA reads TGTGCCAGCAGCTCCCTCGGGGTATCGTCTCCCGGGGAGCTGTTTTTT.

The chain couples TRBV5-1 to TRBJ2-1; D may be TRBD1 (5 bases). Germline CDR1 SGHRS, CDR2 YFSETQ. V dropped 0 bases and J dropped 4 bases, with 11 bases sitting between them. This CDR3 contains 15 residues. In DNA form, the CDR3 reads TGCGCCAGCAGCTTGGAGTGGGGCCCGTACAATGAGCAGTTCTTC. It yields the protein CASSLEWGPYNEQFF.

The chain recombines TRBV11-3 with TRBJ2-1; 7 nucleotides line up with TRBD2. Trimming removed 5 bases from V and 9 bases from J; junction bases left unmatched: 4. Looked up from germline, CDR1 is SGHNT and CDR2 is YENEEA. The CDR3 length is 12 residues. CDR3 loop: CASSLQRGEQFF. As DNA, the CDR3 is TGTGCCAGCAGCCTCCAGCGGGGTGAGCAGTTCTTC. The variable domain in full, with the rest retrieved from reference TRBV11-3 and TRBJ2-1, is EAGVVQSPRYKIIEKKQPVAFWCNPISGHNTLYWYLQNLGQGPELLIRYENEEAVDDSQLPKDRFSAERLKGVDSTLKIQPAELGDSAVYLCASSLQRGEQFFGPGTRLTVL.

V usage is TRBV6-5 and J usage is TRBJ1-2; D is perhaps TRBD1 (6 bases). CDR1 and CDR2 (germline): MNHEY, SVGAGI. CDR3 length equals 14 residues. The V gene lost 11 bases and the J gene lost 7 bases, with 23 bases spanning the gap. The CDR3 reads CASAGGRLSGGYTF. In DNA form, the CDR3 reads TGTGCCTCTGCGGGGGGGCGGCTCTCCGGTGGCTACACCTTC.

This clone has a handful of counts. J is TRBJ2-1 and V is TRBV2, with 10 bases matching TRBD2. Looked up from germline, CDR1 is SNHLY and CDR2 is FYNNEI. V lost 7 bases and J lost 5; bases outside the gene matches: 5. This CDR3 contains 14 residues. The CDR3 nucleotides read TGTGCCAGCACAGGGCTAGCGGGGGACAATGAGCAGTTCTTC. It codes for CASTGLAGDNEQFF.

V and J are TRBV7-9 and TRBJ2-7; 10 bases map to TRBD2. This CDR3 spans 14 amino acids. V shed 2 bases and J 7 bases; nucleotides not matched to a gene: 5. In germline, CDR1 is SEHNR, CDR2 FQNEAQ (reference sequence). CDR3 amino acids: CASSLLAGAEEQYF. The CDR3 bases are TGTGCCAGCAGCTTACTAGCGGGAGCAGAAGAGCAGTACTTC.

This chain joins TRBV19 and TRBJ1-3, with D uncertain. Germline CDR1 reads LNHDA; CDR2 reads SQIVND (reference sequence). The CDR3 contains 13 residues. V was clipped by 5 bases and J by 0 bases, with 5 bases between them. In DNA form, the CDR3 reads TGTGCCAGTAGTCAGAGCTCTGGAAACACCATATATTTT. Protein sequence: CASSQSSGNTIYF. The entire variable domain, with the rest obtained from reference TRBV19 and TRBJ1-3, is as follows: DGGITQSPKYLFRKEGQNVTLSCEQNLNHDAMYWYRQDPGQGLRLIYYSQIVNDFQKGDIAEGYSVSREKKESFPLTVTSAQKNPTAFYLCASSQSSGNTIYFGEGSWLTVV.